This TCR beta chain was captured in a study of T cell responses to AZD1222 COVID-19 vaccine. This CDR3 has 13 amino acids. V shed 6 bases and J shed 2 bases, with 8 bases lying between them. Germline lookup yields CDR1 MNHEY and CDR2 SVGAGI. Clones were sequenced by immunoSEQ multiplex PCR, and TCRdb holds only the in-frame ones, with some missing. The sample contains tens of thousands of clones, roughly 82% of which appear only once. The source is an adult in good health. The material sequenced was peripheral blood, taken on day 0 of AZD1222 vaccination. The chain joins TRBV6-5 to TRBJ1-3; a possible D gene is TRBD1 (5 bases). CDR3 DNA sequence: TGTGCCAGCAGCCCAGGGACTGGAAACACCATATATTTT. Protein sequence: CASSPGTGNTIYF.